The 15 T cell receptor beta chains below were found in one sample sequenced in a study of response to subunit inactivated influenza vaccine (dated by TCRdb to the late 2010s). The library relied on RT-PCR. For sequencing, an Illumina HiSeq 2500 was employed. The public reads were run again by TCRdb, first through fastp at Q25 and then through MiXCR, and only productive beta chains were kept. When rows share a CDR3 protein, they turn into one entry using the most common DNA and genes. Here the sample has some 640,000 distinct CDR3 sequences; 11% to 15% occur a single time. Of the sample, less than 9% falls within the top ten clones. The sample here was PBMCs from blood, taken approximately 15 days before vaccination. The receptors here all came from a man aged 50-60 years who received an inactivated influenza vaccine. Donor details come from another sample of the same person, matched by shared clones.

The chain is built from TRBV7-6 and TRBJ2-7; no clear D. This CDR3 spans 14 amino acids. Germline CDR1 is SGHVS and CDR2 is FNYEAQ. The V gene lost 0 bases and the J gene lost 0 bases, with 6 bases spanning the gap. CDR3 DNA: TGTGCCAGCAGCTTAGCGACGGACTCCTACGAGCAGTACTTC. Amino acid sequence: CASSLATDSYEQYF. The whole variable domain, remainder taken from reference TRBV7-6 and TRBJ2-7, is GAGVSQSPRYKVTKRGQDVALRCDPISGHVSLYWYRQALGQGPEFLTYFNYEAQQDKSGLPNDRFSAERPEGSISTLTIQRTEQRDSAMYRCASSLATDSYEQYFGPGTRLTVT.

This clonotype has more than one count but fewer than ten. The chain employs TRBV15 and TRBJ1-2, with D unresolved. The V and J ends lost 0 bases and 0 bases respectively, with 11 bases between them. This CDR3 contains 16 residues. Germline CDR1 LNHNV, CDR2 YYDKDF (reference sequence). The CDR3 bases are TGTGCCACCAGCAGAGATAGAGGCAGCTCTAACTATGGCTACACCTTC. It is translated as CATSRDRGSSNYGYTF.

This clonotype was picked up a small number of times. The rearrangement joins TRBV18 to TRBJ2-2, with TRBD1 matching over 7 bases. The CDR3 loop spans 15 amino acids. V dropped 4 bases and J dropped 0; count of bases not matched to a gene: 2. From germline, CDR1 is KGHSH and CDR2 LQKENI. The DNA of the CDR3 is TGTGCCAGCTCACAGGGACAGCCGAACACCGGGGAGCTGTTTTTT. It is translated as CASSQGQPNTGELFF.

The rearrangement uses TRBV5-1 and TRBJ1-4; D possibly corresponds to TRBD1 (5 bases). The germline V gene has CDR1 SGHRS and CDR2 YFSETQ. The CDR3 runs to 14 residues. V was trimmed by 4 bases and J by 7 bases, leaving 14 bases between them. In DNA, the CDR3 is TGCGCCAGCAGCCCAGGGAGGTTGGGTGAAAAACTGTTTTTT. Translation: CASSPGRLGEKLFF.

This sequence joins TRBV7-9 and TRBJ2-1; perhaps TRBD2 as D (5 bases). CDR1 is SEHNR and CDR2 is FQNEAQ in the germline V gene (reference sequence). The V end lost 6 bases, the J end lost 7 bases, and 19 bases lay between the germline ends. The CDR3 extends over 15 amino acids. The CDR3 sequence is CASSRGWGSGNEQFF. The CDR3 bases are TGTGCCAGCAGTCGAGGGTGGGGTTCGGGGAATGAGCAGTTCTTC.

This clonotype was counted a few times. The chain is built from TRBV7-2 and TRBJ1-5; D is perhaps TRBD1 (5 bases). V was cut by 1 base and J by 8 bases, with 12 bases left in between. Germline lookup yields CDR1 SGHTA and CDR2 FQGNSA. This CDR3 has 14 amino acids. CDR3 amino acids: CASSLDSRVEPQHF. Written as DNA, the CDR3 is TGTGCCAGCAGCTTAGATTCCAGGGTAGAGCCCCAGCATTTT. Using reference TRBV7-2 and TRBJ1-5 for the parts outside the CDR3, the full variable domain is GAGVSQSPSNKVTEKGKDVELRCDPISGHTALYWYRQSLGQGLEFLIYFQGNSAPDKSGLPSDRFSAERTGGSVSTLTIQRTQQEDSAVYLCASSLDSRVEPQHFGDGTRLSIL.

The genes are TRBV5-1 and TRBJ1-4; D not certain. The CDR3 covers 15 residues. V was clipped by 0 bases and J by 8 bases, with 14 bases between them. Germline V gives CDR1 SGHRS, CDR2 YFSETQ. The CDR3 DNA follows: TGCGCCAGCAGCTTGGGAGGCTCCCCTCTCGAAAAACTGTTTTTT. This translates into CASSLGGSPLEKLFF.

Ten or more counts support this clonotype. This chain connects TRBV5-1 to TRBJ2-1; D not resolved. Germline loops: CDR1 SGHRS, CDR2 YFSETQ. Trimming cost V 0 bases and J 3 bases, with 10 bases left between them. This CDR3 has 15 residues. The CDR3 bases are TGCGCCAGCAGCTTGGAACAGCGAATCTACAATGAGCAGTTCTTC. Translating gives CASSLEQRIYNEQFF.

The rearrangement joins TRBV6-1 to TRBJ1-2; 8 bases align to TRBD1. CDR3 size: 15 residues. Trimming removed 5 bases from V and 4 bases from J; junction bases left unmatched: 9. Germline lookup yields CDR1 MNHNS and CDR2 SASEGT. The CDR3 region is CASSKGQVAGYGYTF. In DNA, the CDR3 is TGTGCCAGCAGTAAGGGACAGGTGGCGGGCTATGGCTACACCTTC.

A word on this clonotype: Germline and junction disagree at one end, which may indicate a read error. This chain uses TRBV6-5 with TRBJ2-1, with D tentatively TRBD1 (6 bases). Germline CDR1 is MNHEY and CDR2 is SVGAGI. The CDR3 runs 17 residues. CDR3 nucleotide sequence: TGTGCCAGCACTTACCAAACCAGACAGGCGTCCTACAATGAGCAGTTCTTC. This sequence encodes CASTYQTRQASYNEQFF.

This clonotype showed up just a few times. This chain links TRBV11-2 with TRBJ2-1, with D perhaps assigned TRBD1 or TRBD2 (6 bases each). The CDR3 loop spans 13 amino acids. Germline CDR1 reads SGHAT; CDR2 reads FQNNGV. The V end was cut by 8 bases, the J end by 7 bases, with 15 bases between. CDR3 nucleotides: TGTGCCAGCGGGTTACAGGGAGGAAATGAGCAGTTCTTC. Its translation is CASGLQGGNEQFF.

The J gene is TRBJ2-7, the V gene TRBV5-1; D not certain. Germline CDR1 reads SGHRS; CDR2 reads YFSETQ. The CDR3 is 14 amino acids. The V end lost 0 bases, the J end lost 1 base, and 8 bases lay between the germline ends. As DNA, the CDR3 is TGCGCCAGCAGCTTGGTATACGGATCCTACGAGCAGTACTTC. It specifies CASSLVYGSYEQYF.

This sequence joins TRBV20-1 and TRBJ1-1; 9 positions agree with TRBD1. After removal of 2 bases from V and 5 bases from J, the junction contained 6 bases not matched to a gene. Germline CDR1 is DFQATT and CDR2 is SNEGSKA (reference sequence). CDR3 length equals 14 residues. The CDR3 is CSARPGTGMTEAFF. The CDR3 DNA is TGCAGTGCTAGACCCGGGACAGGGATGACTGAAGCTTTCTTT.

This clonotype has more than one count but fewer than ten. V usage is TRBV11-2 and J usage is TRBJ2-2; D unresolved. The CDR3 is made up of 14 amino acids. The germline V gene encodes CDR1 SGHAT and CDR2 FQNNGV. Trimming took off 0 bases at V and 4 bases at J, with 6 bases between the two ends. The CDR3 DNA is TGTGCCAGCAGCTTAGATTTCAGCACCGGGGAGCTGTTTTTT. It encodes CASSLDFSTGELFF.

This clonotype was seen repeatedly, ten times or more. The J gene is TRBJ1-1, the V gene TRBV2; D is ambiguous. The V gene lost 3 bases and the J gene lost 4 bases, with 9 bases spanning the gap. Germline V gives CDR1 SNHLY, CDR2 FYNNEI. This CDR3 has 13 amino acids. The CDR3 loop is CASSDGRSTEAFF. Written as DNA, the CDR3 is TGTGCCAGCAGTGACGGACGGTCCACTGAAGCTTTCTTT.